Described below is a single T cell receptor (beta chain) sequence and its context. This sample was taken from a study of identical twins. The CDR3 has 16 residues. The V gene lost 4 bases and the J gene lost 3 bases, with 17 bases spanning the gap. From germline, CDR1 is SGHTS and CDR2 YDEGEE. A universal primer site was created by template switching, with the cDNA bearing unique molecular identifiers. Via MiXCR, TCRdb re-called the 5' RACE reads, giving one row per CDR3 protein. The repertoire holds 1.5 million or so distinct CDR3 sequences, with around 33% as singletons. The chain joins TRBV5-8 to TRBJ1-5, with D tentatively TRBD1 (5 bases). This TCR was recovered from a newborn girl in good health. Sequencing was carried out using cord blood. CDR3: CASSHSRAQFNQPQHF. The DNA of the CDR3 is TGTGCCAGCAGCCACTCCAGGGCCCAATTCAATCAGCCCCAGCATTTT.